The T cell receptor (beta chain) described here comes from a study of shared clonotypes between healthy human individuals. Study-wide points: It was only blood that was sampled, and tissue repertoires likely differ.

The CDR3 loop spans 21 amino acids. CD4+ cells yielded CD45RA+ naive and CD45RA-negative memory subsets. Comments on this clone: The antigen is unknown.

The assay was immunoSEQ multiplex PCR, and TCRdb's table has in-frame clones only and misses some. This table holds approximately 1.4 million clones, approximately 98% found once. The origin of this receptor is a man aged 30 to 45 in good health. V usage is TRBV12-2 and J usage is TRBJ2-1; no check of the table's D call, TRBD2, against the DNA was made. TRBV12-2 is tagged as a pseudogene. The sequenced material came from naive CD4+ T cells sorted from blood. Stated subset: CD45RA+ positively selected. Here the CDR3 DNA reads TGTGCAAGTCGCTTAAGTGTGCTAGCGGGCGTCCCAATCTCCTACTACAATGAGCAGTTCTTC. Translating it yields CASRLSVLAGVPISYYNEQFF.